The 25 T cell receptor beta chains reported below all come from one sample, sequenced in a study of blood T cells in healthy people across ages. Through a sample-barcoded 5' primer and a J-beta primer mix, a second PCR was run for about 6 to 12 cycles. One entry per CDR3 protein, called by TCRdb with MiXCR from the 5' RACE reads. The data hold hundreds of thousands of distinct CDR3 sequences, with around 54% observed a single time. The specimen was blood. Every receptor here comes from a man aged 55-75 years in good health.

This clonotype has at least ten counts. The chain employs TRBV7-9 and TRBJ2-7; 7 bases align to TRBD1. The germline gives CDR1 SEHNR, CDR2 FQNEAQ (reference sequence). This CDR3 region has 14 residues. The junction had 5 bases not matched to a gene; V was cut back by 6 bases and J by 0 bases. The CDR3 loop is CASRPTGRSYEQYF. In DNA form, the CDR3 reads TGTGCCAGCAGACCGACAGGGCGCTCCTACGAGCAGTACTTC.

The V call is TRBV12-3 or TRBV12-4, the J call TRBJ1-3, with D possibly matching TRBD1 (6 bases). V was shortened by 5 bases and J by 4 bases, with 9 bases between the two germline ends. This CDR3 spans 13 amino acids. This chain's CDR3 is CASSIDRGNTIYF. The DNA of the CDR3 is TGTGCCAGCAGTATTGACAGGGGAAACACCATATATTTT.

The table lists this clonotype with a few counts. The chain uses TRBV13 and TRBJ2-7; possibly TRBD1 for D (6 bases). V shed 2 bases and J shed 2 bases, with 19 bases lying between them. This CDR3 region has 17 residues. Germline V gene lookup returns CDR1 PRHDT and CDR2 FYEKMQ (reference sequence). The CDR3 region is CASSLHRRAGDTYEQYF. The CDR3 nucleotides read TGTGCCAGCAGCTTACACCGAAGGGCAGGGGACACCTACGAGCAGTACTTC.

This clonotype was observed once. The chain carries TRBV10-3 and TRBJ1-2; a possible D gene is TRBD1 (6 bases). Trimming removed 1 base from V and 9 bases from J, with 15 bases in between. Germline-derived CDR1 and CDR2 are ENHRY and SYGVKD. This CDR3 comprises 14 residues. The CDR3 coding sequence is TGTGCCATCAGTGAGTTGGGGGCGCGATATAGCTACACCTTC. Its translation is CAISELGARYSYTF.

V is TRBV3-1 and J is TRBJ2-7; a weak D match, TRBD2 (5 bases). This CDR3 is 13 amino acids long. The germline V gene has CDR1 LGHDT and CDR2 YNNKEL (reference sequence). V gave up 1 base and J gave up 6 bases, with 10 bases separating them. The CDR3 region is CASSQGPGGEQYF. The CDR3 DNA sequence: TGTGCCAGCAGCCAAGGCCCTGGAGGCGAGCAGTACTTC.

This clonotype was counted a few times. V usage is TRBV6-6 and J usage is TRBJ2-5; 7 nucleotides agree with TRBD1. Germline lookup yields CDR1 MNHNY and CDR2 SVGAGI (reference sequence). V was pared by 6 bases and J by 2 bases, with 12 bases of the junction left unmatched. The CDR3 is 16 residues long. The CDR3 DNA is TGTGCCAGCAGCCCCCGAGCTGTGACAGGGCAAGAGACCCAGTACTTC. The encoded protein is CASSPRAVTGQETQYF.

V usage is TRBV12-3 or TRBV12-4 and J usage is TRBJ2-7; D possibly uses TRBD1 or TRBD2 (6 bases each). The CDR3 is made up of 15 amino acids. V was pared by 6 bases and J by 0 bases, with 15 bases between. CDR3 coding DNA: TGTGCCAGCAGCATGGGGGGCATTAGCTCCTACGAGCAGTACTTC. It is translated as CASSMGGISSYEQYF.

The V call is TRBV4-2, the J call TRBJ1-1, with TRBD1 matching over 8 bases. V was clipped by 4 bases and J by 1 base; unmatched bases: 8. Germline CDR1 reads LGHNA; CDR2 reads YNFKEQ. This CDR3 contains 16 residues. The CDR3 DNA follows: TGTGCCAGCAGCCCGGGGACAGGACGCGGGAACACTGAAGCTTTCTTT. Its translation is CASSPGTGRGNTEAFF.

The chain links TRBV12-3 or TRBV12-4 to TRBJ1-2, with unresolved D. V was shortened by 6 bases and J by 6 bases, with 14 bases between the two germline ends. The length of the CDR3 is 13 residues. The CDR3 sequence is CASSRTMGHGYTF. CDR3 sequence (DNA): TGTGCCAGCAGCCGTACAATGGGCCATGGCTACACCTTC.

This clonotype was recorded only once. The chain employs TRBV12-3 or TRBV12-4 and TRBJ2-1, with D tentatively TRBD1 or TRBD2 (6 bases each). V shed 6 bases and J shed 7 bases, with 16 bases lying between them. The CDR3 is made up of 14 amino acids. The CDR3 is CASSPTGAVNEQFF. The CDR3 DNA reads TGTGCCAGCAGCCCAACGGGGGCAGTAAATGAGCAGTTCTTC.

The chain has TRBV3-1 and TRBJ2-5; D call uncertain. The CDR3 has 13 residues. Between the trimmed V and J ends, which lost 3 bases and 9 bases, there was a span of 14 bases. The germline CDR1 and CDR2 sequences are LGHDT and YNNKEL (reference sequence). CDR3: CASSHRSRRAQYF. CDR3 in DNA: TGTGCCAGCAGCCACCGGAGCAGACGGGCCCAGTACTTC.

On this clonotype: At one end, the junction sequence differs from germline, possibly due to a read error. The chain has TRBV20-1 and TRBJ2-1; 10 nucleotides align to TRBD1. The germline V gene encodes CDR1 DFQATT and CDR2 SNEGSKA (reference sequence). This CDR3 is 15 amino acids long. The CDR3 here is CSAGDDRGRMDEQFF. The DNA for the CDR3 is TGCAGTGCTGGAGACGACAGGGGGCGCATGGATGAGCAGTTCTTC.

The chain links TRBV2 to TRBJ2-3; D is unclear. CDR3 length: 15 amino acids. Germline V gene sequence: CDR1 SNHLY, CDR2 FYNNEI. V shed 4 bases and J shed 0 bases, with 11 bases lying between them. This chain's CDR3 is CASSVIAGSTDTQYF. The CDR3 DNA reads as TGTGCCAGCAGTGTAATAGCAGGTAGCACAGATACGCAGTATTTT. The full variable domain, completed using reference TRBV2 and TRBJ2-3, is EPEVTQTPSHQVTQMGQEVILRCVPISNHLYFYWYRQILGQKVEFLVSFYNNEISEKSEIFDDQFSVERPDGSNFTLKIRSTKLEDSAMYFCASSVIAGSTDTQYFGPGTRLTVL.

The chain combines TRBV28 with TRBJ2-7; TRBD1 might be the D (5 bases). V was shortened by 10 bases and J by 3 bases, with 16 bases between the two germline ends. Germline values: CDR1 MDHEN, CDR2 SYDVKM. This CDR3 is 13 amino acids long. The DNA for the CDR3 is TGTGCCACCCAACCTGACAGCTTCTACGAGCAGTACTTC. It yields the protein CATQPDSFYEQYF.

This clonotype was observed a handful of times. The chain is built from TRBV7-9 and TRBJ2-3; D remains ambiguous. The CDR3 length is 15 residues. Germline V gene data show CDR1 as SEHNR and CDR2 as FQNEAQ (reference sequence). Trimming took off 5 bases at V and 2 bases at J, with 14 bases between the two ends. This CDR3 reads CASSLGFAPTDTQYF. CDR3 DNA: TGTGCCAGCAGCCTAGGGTTTGCACCCACAGATACGCAGTATTTT.

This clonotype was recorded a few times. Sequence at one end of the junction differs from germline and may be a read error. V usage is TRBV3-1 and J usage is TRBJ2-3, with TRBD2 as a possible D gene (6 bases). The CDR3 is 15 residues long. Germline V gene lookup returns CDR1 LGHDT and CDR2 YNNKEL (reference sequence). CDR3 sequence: CASSLAAGRTDTQYF. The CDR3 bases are TGTGCCAGCAGCCTTGCCGCGGGGCGCACGGATACGCAGTATTTT.

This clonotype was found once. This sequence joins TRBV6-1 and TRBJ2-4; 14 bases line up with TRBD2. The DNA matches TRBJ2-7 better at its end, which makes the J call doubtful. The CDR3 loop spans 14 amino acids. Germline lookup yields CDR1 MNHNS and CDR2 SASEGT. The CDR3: CASTGTSGGYEQYF. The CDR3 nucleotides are TGTGCCAGCACCGGGACTAGCGGGGGTTACGAGCAGTACTTC.

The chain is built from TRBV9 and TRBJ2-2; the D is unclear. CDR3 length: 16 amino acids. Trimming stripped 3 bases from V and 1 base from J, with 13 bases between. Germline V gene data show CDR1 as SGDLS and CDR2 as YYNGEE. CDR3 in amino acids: CASSARFGENTGELFF. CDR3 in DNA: TGTGCCAGCAGCGCCCGTTTTGGGGAGAACACCGGGGAGCTGTTTTTT.

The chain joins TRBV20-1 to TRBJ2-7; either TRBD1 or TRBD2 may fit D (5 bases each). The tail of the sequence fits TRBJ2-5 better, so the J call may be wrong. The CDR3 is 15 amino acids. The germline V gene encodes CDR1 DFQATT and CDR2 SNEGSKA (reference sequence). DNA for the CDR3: TGCAGTGCTATTTCCCTCGGGGCCGCTGAGGAGACCCAGTACTTC. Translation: CSAISLGAAEETQYF.

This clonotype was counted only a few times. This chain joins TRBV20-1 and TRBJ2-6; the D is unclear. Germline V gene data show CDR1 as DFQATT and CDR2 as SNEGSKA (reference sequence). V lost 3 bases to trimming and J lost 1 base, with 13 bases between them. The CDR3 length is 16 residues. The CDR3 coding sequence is TGCAGTGCTAGGTCTAGTGGAACGTCTGGGGCCAACGTCCTGACTTTC. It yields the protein CSARSSGTSGANVLTF.

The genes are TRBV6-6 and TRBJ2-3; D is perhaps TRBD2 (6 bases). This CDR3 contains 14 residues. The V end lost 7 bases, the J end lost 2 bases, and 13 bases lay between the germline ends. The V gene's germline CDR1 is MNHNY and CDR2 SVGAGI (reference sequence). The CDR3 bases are TGTGCCAGCAAGGCGGGGCAGGCCACAGATACGCAGTATTTT. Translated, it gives CASKAGQATDTQYF.

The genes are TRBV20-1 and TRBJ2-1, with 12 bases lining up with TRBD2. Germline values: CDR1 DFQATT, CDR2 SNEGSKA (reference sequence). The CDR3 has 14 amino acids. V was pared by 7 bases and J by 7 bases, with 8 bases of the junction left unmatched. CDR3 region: CSVPTSGGPNEQFF. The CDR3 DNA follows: TGCAGTGTTCCGACTAGCGGGGGCCCGAATGAGCAGTTCTTC.

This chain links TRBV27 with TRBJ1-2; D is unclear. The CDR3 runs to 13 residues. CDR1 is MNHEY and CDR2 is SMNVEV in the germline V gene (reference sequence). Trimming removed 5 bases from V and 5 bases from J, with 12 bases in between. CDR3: CASSVRAGYGYTF. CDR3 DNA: TGTGCCAGCAGTGTAAGGGCGGGGTATGGCTACACCTTC.

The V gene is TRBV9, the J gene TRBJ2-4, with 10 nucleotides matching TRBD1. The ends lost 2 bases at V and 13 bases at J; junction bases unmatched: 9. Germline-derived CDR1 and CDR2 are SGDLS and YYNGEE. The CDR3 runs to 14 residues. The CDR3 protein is CASSVGTGEGEQYF. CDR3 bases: TGTGCCAGCAGCGTGGGGACAGGGGAGGGTGAGCAGTACTTC.

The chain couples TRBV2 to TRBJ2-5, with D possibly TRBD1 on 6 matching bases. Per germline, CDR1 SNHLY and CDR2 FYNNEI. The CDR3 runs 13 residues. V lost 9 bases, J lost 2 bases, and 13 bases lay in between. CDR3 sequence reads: CASLGQIQETQYF. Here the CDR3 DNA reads TGTGCCAGTCTAGGACAGATTCAAGAGACCCAGTACTTC.